These 10 T cell receptor beta chains were all obtained from the same sample, sequenced in a study of CD8+CD57+ T cells in acquired aplastic anemia. Profiles of TCR beta VDJ and CDR3 were generated from a genomic DNA template. TCRdb re-analysed the reads in MiXCR, keeping a single row per CDR3 protein. Among some 150,000 distinct CDR3 sequences, approximately 41% were seen once, and the ten largest hold 8% to 9%. The specimen was sorted CD4+, CD8+, or CD8+CD57+ T cells (not recorded which) from PBMCs. Receptors originate from a human donor in good health, serving as a control.

The sample holds many counts of this clonotype. The V call is TRBV27, the J call TRBJ2-3; unclear D gene. Germline lookup yields CDR1 MNHEY and CDR2 SMNVEV (reference sequence). The CDR3 runs 15 residues. V was shortened by 3 bases and J by 1 base, with 11 bases between the two germline ends. The CDR3 DNA reads as TGTGCCAGCAGTTTCCTCTCAAGGGGCACAGATACGCAGTATTTT. This translates into CASSFLSRGTDTQYF.

In regard to this clonotype: A read error may account for a junction end that differs from germline. The V gene is TRBV10-3, the J gene TRBJ2-5; 9 bases match TRBD2. Germline values: CDR1 ENHRY, CDR2 SYGVKD. The CDR3 has 17 amino acids. The chain's CDR3 is CASSITRGGVGSETQYF. The DNA of the CDR3 is TGTGCCAGCAGTATCACGCGGGGGGGAGTCGGTTCCGAGACCCAGTACTTC.

This clonotype was found many times. The chain joins TRBV20-1 to TRBJ2-4; the D is unclear. This CDR3 has 15 amino acids. Deletions cut 4 bases from V and 0 bases from J, with 13 bases between. The germline gives CDR1 DFQATT, CDR2 SNEGSKA (reference sequence). CDR3 region: CSAKVGLGAKNIQYF. For the CDR3, the DNA is TGCAGTGCTAAAGTGGGCCTTGGAGCCAAAAACATTCAGTACTTC.

The table lists this clonotype with many counts. The chain recombines TRBV24-1 with TRBJ2-5; D unresolved. V was cut by 4 bases and J by 2 bases, with 13 bases left in between. This CDR3 is built from 15 residues. Germline V gene sequence: CDR1 KGHDR, CDR2 SFDVKD. The CDR3 loop is CATSDSRTSQETQYF. The CDR3 DNA is TGTGCCACCAGTGACTCGAGGACCTCACAAGAGACCCAGTACTTC.

The chain couples TRBV12-3 or TRBV12-4 to TRBJ2-5, with D unclear. The CDR3 spans 11 residues. V lost 8 bases, J lost 5 bases, and 9 bases lay in between. DNA of the CDR3: TGTGCCAGCGGTGGTTTGGAGACCCAGTACTTC. This codes for CASGGLETQYF.

The table lists this clonotype with a few counts. V is TRBV7-8 and J is TRBJ2-2, with TRBD1 identical over 7 bases. V shed 6 bases and J 5 bases; nucleotides not matched to a gene: 9. The CDR3 contains 15 residues. Germline V gene lookup returns CDR1 SGHVS and CDR2 FQNEAQ. The CDR3: CASSSGTEYTGELFF. Here the CDR3 DNA reads TGTGCCAGCAGTTCCGGGACAGAGTATACCGGGGAGCTGTTTTTT.

The table lists this clonotype with many counts. J is TRBJ2-1 and V is TRBV7-9; 8 positions agree with TRBD2. V trimming: 2 bases; J trimming: 3 bases; junction bases outside the gene matches: 3. CDR1 is SEHNR, CDR2 FQNEAQ, per germline (reference sequence). CDR3 length equals 15 residues. CDR3 amino acids: CASSLQRGLYNEQFF. The CDR3 bases are TGTGCCAGCAGCTTACAGCGGGGGCTCTACAATGAGCAGTTCTTC.

This clonotype was picked up many times. This rearrangement joins TRBV7-9 to TRBJ1-2; 7 bases agree with TRBD1. The CDR3 extends over 16 amino acids. The germline V gene has CDR1 SEHNR and CDR2 FQNEAQ (reference sequence). Germline trimming cut 5 bases from V and 1 base from J; bases unmatched to any gene: 10. CDR3 protein: CASSRQGSQDNYGYTF. The CDR3 DNA reads as TGTGCCAGCAGCCGACAGGGTAGCCAGGATAACTATGGCTACACCTTC.

This clonotype was recorded many times. The V call is TRBV6-5, the J call TRBJ1-1, with TRBD1 as a possible D gene (5 bases). Per germline, CDR1 MNHEY and CDR2 SVGAGI. V was shortened by 2 bases and J by 8 bases, with 15 bases between the two germline ends. This CDR3 is 14 amino acids long. The CDR3 DNA sequence: TGTGCCAGCAGTTACGGGCAGGGAGATAGAGAAGCTTTCTTT. Protein product: CASSYGQGDREAFF.

This clonotype was recorded at least ten times. The V gene is TRBV7-2, the J gene TRBJ1-2; D remains ambiguous. The CDR3 loop spans 14 amino acids. Per germline, CDR1 SGHTA and CDR2 FQGNSA. Trimming removed 2 bases at V and 3 bases at J, with 10 bases between. The CDR3 sequence is CASSLRRQDYGYTF. The DNA for the CDR3 is TGTGCCAGCAGCTTAAGGCGGCAGGACTATGGCTACACCTTC.